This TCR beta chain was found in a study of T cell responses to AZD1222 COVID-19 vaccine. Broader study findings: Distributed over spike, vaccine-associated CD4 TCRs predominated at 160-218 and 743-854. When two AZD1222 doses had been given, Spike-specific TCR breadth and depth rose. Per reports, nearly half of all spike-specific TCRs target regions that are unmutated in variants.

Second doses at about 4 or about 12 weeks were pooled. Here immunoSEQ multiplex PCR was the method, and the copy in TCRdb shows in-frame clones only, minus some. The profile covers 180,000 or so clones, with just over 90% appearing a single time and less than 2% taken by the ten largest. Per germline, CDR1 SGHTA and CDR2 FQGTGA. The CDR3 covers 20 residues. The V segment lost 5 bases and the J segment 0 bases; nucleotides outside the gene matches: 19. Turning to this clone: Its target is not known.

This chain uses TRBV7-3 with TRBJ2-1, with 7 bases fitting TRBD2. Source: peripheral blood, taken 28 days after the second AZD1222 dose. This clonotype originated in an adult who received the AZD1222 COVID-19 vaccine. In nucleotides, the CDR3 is TGTGCCAGCAGCCGTTCATCGCGGGGGAGCGTACCGAGCTCCTACAATGAGCAGTTCTTC. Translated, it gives CASSRSSRGSVPSSYNEQFF.